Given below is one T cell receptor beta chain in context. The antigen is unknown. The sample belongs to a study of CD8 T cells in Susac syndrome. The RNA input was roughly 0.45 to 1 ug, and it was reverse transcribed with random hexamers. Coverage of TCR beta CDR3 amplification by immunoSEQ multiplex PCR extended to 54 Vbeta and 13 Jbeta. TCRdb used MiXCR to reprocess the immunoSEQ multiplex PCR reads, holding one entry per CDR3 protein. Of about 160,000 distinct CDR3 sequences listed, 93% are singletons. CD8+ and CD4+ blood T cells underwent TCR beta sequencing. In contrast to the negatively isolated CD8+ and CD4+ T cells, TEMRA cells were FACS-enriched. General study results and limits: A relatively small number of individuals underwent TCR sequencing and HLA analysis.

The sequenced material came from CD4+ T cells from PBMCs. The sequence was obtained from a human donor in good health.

Written as DNA, the CDR3 is TGTGCCAGCAGCTCTAGCGGGCGCGCGAACACCGGGGAGCTGTTTTTT. Its protein product is CASSSSGRANTGELFF. The chain couples TRBV7-8 to TRBJ2-2, with 8 bases identical to TRBD2. Germline CDR1 SGHVS, CDR2 FQNEAQ. Unmatched junction bases numbered 4, after V lost 4 bases and J lost 0 bases. The CDR3 has 16 amino acids.